The rows below give T cell receptor beta chains drawn from one sample of a study of T-cell memory formation after mild COVID-19. One entry per CDR3 protein results from TCRdb running MiXCR on the 5' RACE reads. The sample consists of 90,000 to 120,000 distinct CDR3 sequences, 13% to 15% of them appearing once. Sequenced sample: PBMCs or a T cell subset sorted from them (not recorded which). The receptors stem from a man aged 18 to 29 who had mild COVID-19 (a few samples of this study predate the infection). Cell type and time point are not known. Both conserved end residues are part of each CDR3. The D gene is left open where the match is weak. Only some rows state a clone size, as once, few, many or a class for expanded clones.

>-|TRBV6-5|few|TRBJ1-5
CASRTRTDSNQPQHF
TGTGCCAGCAGAACGAGGACAGATAGCAATCAGCCCCAGCATTTT
>TRBD1|TRBV12-3/TRBV12-4|few|TRBJ1-2
CASYSGTESNYGYTF
TGTGCCAGTTATTCCGGGACAGAGAGTAACTATGGCTACACCTTC
>-|TRBV4-3|-|TRBJ1-2
CASSQDGSAYGYTF
TGCGCCAGCAGCCAAGACGGCAGCGCTTATGGCTACACCTTC
>-|TRBV19|-|TRBJ1-1
CASRRANTEAFF
TGTGCCAGCCGCCGGGCGAACACTGAAGCTTTCTTT
>-|TRBV9|-|TRBJ2-4
CASSLQDSVGDIRYF
TGTGCCAGCAGTTTACAGGACTCCGTTGGGGACATTCGGTACTTC
>-|TRBV7-9|many|TRBJ1-5
CASSLGAGSNQPQHF
TGTGCCAGCAGCTTAGGCGCGGGAAGCAATCAGCCCCAGCATTTT
>-|TRBV4-3|-|TRBJ2-5
CASSRHKTVRGPQETQYF
TGCGCCAGCAGCCGCCACAAGACGGTGCGGGGGCCCCAAGAGACCCAGTACTTC
>-|TRBV6-1|-|TRBJ2-3
CASRPAEDRVTDTQYF
TGTGCCAGCAGGCCGGCTGAGGACAGAGTCACAGATACGCAGTATTTT
>-|TRBV4-3|-|TRBJ1-5
CASSQDRHSNQPQHF
TGCGCCAGCAGCCAAGACAGGCATAGCAATCAGCCCCAGCATTTT
>-|TRBV11-2|few|TRBJ1-1
CASSLVAPEAFF
TGTGCCAGCAGCTTAGTGGCTCCTGAAGCTTTCTTT
>TRBD1|TRBV7-6|few|TRBJ2-1
CASSGRQGSYNEQFF
TGTGCCAGCAGCGGTCGACAGGGCTCCTACAATGAGCAGTTCTTC
>TRBD2|TRBV4-2|-|TRBJ2-3
CASSQAAGGPDDTQYF
TGTGCCAGCAGCCAAGCCGCGGGGGGGCCGGATGATACGCAGTATTTT
>TRBD1|TRBV7-9|many|TRBJ2-1
CASSPDRGVYNEQFF
TGTGCCAGCAGCCCGGACAGGGGGGTTTACAATGAGCAGTTCTTC
>-|TRBV12-3/TRBV12-4|-|TRBJ2-3
CASSPWDSTDTQYF
TGTGCCAGCAGTCCCTGGGACAGCACAGATACGCAGTATTTT
>-|TRBV15|few|TRBJ1-1
CATSREPTSRGAEAFF
TGTGCCACCAGCAGAGAACCGACATCAAGAGGAGCTGAAGCTTTCTTT
>-|TRBV7-9|-|TRBJ2-7
CASSPTDRYEQYF
TGTGCCAGCAGCCCTACTGACAGGTACGAGCAGTACTTC
>-|TRBV20-1|-|TRBJ2-3
CSADEGTDTQYF
TGCAGTGCTGATGAGGGCACAGATACGCAGTATTTT
>-|TRBV12-5|-|TRBJ1-2
CASGLDPTGWNGYTF
TGTGCTAGTGGTTTGGACCCAACAGGGTGGAATGGCTACACCTTC
>TRBD1|TRBV6-6|-|TRBJ1-6
CASTTGQLHSPLHF
TGTGCCAGCACCACGGGACAGCTTCATTCACCCCTCCACTTT